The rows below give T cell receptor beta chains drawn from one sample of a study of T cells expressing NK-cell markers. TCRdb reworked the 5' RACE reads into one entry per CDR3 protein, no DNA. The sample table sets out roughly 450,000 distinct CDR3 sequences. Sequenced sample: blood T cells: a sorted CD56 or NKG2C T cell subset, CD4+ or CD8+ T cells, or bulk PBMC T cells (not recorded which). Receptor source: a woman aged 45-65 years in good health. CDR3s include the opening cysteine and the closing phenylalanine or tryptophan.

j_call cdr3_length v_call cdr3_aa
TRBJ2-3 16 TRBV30 CAWRKPPSVWADTQYF
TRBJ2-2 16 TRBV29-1 CSVEDLGRKNTGELFF
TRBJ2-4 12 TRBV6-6 CASAGSKNIQYF
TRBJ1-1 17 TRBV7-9 CASSLGHSPSRNTEAFF
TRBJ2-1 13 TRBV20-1 CSATGNSYNEQFF
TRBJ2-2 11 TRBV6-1 CASSESWELFF
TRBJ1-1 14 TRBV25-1 CASRESGWNTEAFF
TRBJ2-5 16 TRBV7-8 CASSNSKGLGEETQYF
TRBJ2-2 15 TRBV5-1 CASGPGQGSAGELFF
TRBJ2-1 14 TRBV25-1 CASSEVQPYNEQFF
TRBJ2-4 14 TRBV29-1 CSVGQGLAKNIQYF
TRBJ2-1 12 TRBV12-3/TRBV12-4 CASSKGLGEQFF
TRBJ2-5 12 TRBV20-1 CSARQTAGTQYF
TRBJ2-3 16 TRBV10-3 CAISRGGMSSTDTQYF
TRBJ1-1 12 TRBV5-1 CASSWKDDEAFF
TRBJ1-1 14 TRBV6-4 CASRPTGLNTEAFF
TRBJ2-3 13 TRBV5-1 CASSPGASDTQYF
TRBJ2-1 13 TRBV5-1 CASSGTSENEQFF
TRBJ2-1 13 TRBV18 CASSQGGDREQFF
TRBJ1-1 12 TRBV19 CASVTGFYEAFF
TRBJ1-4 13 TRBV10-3 CAISQNANEKLFF
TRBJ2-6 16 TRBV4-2 CASSQDQGGNANVLTF
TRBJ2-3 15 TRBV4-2 CASSRAFPSTDTQYF
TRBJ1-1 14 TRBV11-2 CASSRGGGNTEAFF
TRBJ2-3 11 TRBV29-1 CSVEDNGPQYF
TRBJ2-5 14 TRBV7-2 CASSLSSTLETQYF
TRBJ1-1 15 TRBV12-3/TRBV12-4 CASSLQWQVNTEAFF